These T cell receptor beta chains were read from a single sample in a study of T cell responses to AZD1222 COVID-19 vaccine. TCRdb's table, derived via immunoSEQ multiplex PCR, lists solely in-frame clones and lacks some. The sample holds approximately 74,000 clones, less than 90% seen once. The sample here was peripheral blood, taken 28 days after the second AZD1222 dose. The source of these receptors is an adult who received the AZD1222 COVID-19 vaccine. Both conserved end residues are part of each CDR3. The D gene is left open where the match is weak. Not every row has a clone size; where given, it reads once, few, many or a size class.

D gene	clone size	V gene	J gene	CDR3 protein	CDR3 DNA
TRBD1	NA	TRBV2	TRBJ1-1	CASGATGGNTEAFF	TGTGCCAGCGGTGCGACAGGGGGGAACACTGAAGCTTTCTTT
TRBD1	NA	TRBV2	TRBJ2-2	CASSAGTGNTGELFF	TGTGCCAGCAGTGCCGGGACAGGGAACACCGGGGAGCTGTTTTTT
NA	NA	TRBV18	TRBJ2-3	CASSAGSWADTQYF	TGTGCCAGCTCAGCGGGATCTTGGGCAGATACGCAGTATTTT
NA	NA	TRBV7-2	TRBJ2-7	CASSLSDGAYEQYF	TGTGCCAGCAGCTTAAGTGACGGAGCGTACGAGCAGTACTTC
NA	NA	TRBV19	TRBJ1-3	CASSISVYSGNTIYF	TGTGCCAGTAGTATATCAGTTTACTCTGGAAACACCATATATTTT
TRBD1	NA	TRBV2	TRBJ2-7	CASSGDRGSYEQYF	TGTGCCAGCAGTGGGGACAGGGGTTCCTACGAGCAGTACTTC
TRBD1	NA	TRBV24-1	TRBJ1-1	CATSDLRRGGSDTEAFF	TGTGCCACCAGTGATCTCAGACGAGGGGGCTCGGACACTGAAGCTTTCTTT
NA	NA	TRBV10-3	TRBJ2-3	CGSGQGGGTDTQYF	TGTGGATCAGGGCAGGGGGGTGGTACAGATACGCAGTATTTT
TRBD1	NA	TRBV10-3	TRBJ2-6	CAISEGMTGGRSGANVLTF	TGTGCCATCAGTGAGGGGATGACAGGGGGTCGCTCTGGGGCCAACGTCCTGACTTTC
NA	NA	TRBV5-1	TRBJ2-6	CASSWPFPGTLSGANVLTF	TGCGCCAGCAGCTGGCCCTTTCCCGGGACACTCTCTGGGGCCAACGTCCTGACTTTC
NA	NA	TRBV3-1/TRBV3-2	TRBJ2-7	CASSLRDKQYF	TGTGCCAGCAGCCTCAGGGATAAGCAGTACTTC
NA	NA	TRBV5-1	TRBJ2-3	CASSWQGRDTQYF	TGCGCCAGCAGCTGGCAGGGCAGAGATACGCAGTATTTT
TRBD1	NA	TRBV19	TRBJ1-5	CASSIEGQGQNQPQHF	TGTGCCAGTAGTATCGAGGGACAGGGTCAAAATCAGCCCCAGCATTTT
NA	NA	TRBV27	TRBJ1-3	CASRTVSGNTIYF	TGTGCCAGCCGGACAGTCTCTGGAAACACCATATATTTT
NA	NA	TRBV19	TRBJ2-2	CASSSSRTHPNTGELFF	TGTGCCAGTAGTAGTTCCAGGACCCACCCGAATACCGGGGAGCTGTTTTTT
NA	NA	TRBV9	TRBJ1-6	CASSADTLYNSPLHF	TGTGCCAGCAGCGCCGATACACTGTATAATTCACCCCTCCACTTT
NA	NA	TRBV19	TRBJ1-1	CASSAKRNTEAFF	TGTGCCAGTAGTGCGAAGAGAAACACTGAAGCTTTCTTT
TRBD1	NA	TRBV19	TRBJ1-2	CASSIAATGSVGYTF	TGTGCCAGTAGTATAGCTGCGACAGGGTCGGTTGGCTACACCTTC
NA	NA	TRBV5-1	TRBJ2-7	CASTSDSSYEQYF	TGCGCCAGCACCTCAGACAGCTCCTACGAGCAGTACTTC
TRBD1	NA	TRBV5-1	TRBJ1-6	CASSPGTANSPLHF	TGCGCCAGCAGCCCCGGGACAGCGAATTCACCCCTCCACTTT
NA	few	TRBV14	TRBJ2-2	CASSHRMNTGELFF	TGTGCCAGCAGCCACCGGATGAACACCGGGGAGCTGTTTTTT
TRBD1	NA	TRBV4-1	TRBJ1-6	CASSQSGTGNSPLHF	TGCGCCAGCAGCCAGTCCGGGACAGGCAATTCACCCCTCCACTTT
NA	many	TRBV20-1	TRBJ1-5	CSASGSRDQPQHF	TGCAGTGCTAGTGGATCGAGGGATCAGCCCCAGCATTTT
NA	few	TRBV28	TRBJ2-3	CASSLLSSSTDTQYF	TGTGCCAGCAGTCTACTATCTAGTAGCACAGATACGCAGTATTTT
TRBD2	NA	TRBV5-1	TRBJ2-1	CASSGALAGGPDEQFF	TGCGCCAGCAGCGGAGCCCTAGCGGGAGGGCCCGATGAGCAGTTCTTC
NA	NA	TRBV5-8	TRBJ2-1	CASSLVTLSSYNEQFF	TGTGCCAGCAGCCTGGTGACTCTGAGCTCCTACAATGAGCAGTTCTTC
NA	NA	TRBV5-6	TRBJ1-5	CASSLAGARGVQPQHF	TGTGCCAGCAGCTTGGCGGGGGCCCGGGGGGTTCAGCCCCAGCATTTT
TRBD1	NA	TRBV6-5	TRBJ2-3	CASGPTGADTQYF	TGTGCCAGCGGACCGACAGGGGCAGATACGCAGTATTTT
NA	NA	TRBV3-1/TRBV3-2	TRBJ1-5	CASSQDYSNQPQHF	TGTGCCAGCAGCCAAGACTATAGCAATCAGCCCCAGCATTTT
TRBD1	NA	TRBV27	TRBJ2-3	CASSWGTGVDTQYF	TGTGCCAGCAGTTGGGGGACAGGGGTCGATACGCAGTATTTT
NA	NA	TRBV5-1	TRBJ2-1	CASSLYLSDSSYNEQFF	TGCGCCAGCAGTCTTTATCTCTCAGACTCCTCCTACAATGAGCAGTTCTTC
TRBD1	NA	TRBV7-3	TRBJ1-2	CASRFTGGHGYTF	TGTGCCAGCAGATTTACAGGGGGCCATGGCTACACCTTC